This T cell receptor (beta chain) was observed in a study of blood T cell repertoires in COVID-19. Turning to the study itself: Samples taken during acute and convalescent COVID-19 were collected in the United States, Italy and Spain.

CDR3 length: 15 amino acids. In germline, CDR1 is LNHDA, CDR2 SQIVND (reference sequence). The trim removed 5 bases at V and 3 bases at J, leaving 5 bases unmatched. In the study's own analysis: Amplification from reference gene primers served as the basis for estimated nucleated cell counts. Method: immunoSEQ multiplex PCR; TCRdb's copy keeps in-frame clones and lacks some. V, J and clone size were drawn from that table, and D and trimming were deduced from the DNA. The table has under 150,000 clones, around 78% seen once. The chain employs TRBV19 and TRBJ1-1, with 11 nucleotides matching TRBD1. The material sequenced was peripheral blood. The sequence derives from a human donor in a cohort sampled during active COVID-19. Here the CDR3 DNA reads TGTGCCAGTAGTCTCCGGGACAGGGGGGACACTGAAGCTTTCTTT. Translation gives CASSLRDRGDTEAFF.